Shown below are 10 T cell receptor beta chains from a single sample sequenced in a study of blood T cell repertoires in COVID-19. Produced via immunoSEQ multiplex PCR; TCRdb's table is partial and in-frame only. The repertoire includes roughly 99,000 clones, around 85% of them detected once, and 9.5% to 12% sits in the top ten. Sequencing used peripheral blood. The source of these receptors is a woman of 80 years or more with acute or convalescent COVID-19.

This chain uses TRBV18 with TRBJ1-2, with D perhaps matching TRBD1 (5 bases). CDR1 is KGHSH, CDR2 LQKENI, per germline. The ends were cut back, 2 bases at V and 8 bases at J, with 18 bases in the middle. The CDR3 is 15 amino acids. The chain's CDR3 is CASSPEGLATGGYTF. As DNA, the CDR3 is TGTGCCAGCTCACCAGAGGGACTTGCTACGGGAGGCTACACCTTC.

The chain has TRBV4-3 and TRBJ2-6; no clear D gene. The CDR3 is 14 residues long. V dropped 5 bases and J dropped 4 bases, with 9 bases sitting between them. Germline values: CDR1 LGHNA, CDR2 YSLEER. CDR3 in DNA: TGCGCCAGCAGCTCTGTCGTGGGGGCCAACGTCCTGACTTTC. Its translation is CASSSVVGANVLTF.

The chain is built from TRBV6-2 or TRBV6-3 and TRBJ1-4; D is unresolved. V was shortened by 5 bases and J by 7 bases, with 17 bases between the two germline ends. Looked up from germline, CDR1 is MNHEY and CDR2 is SVGEGT. The length of the CDR3 is 15 residues. DNA for the CDR3: TGTGCCAGCAGTCCGAGGAGCACCGGATTTGAAAAACTGTTTTTT. Translation: CASSPRSTGFEKLFF.

The rearrangement links TRBV20-1 to TRBJ1-2; tentative D call: TRBD1 (6 bases). Trimming stripped 3 bases from V and 8 bases from J, with 13 bases between. Germline CDR1 is DFQATT and CDR2 is SNEGSKA (reference sequence). The CDR3 spans 12 residues. CDR3 protein: CSASKTGPGYTF. The DNA for the CDR3 is TGCAGTGCTAGTAAAACAGGGCCCGGCTACACCTTC.

This chain connects TRBV19 to TRBJ2-3, with 10 bases fitting TRBD1. Germline CDR1 reads LNHDA; CDR2 reads SQIVND (reference sequence). The CDR3 spans 15 residues. Trimming at V came to 3 bases and at J to 3 bases, leaving 3 bases not matched to a gene. The CDR3 DNA follows: TGTGCCAGTAGTATGGGACAGGGGTCGACAGATACGCAGTATTTT. It translates to CASSMGQGSTDTQYF.

The chain uses TRBV6-6 and TRBJ2-7; 9 nucleotides agree with TRBD1. Germline CDR1 is MNHNY and CDR2 is SVGAGI (reference sequence). Losses at the gene ends were 3 bases for V and 4 bases for J; bases not matched to a gene: 10. The CDR3 runs to 16 residues. CDR3 DNA sequence: TGTGCCAGCAGTTATTACAGGGGGCAACATCCATACGAGCAGTACTTC. Amino acid sequence: CASSYYRGQHPYEQYF.

The chain uses TRBV30 and TRBJ1-6, with TRBD1 identical over 9 bases. The V gene's germline CDR1 is GTSNPN and CDR2 SVGIG (reference sequence). The V gene end was trimmed by 3 bases and the J gene end by 9 bases; junction bases not matched to a gene: 6. CDR3 size: 14 residues. CDR3 region: CAWRLDRGVSPLHF. DNA for the CDR3: TGTGCCTGGAGGCTCGACAGGGGGGTTTCACCCCTCCACTTT.

The gene calls are TRBV5-4 and TRBJ1-2; maybe TRBD1 (6 bases). Germline CDR1 reads SGHNT; CDR2 reads YYREEE (reference sequence). This CDR3 is built from 15 residues. V was pared by 4 bases and J by 8 bases, with 21 bases between. CDR3 coding DNA: TGTGCCAGCAGCCCGGACAGTCTAAGGGTTGGCGGCTACACCTTC. It encodes CASSPDSLRVGGYTF. Full variable domain (rest looked up from reference TRBV5-4 and TRBJ1-2): ETGVTQSPTHLIKTRGQQVTLRCSSQSGHNTVSWYQQALGQGPQFIFQYYREEENGRGNFPPRFSGLQFPNYSSELNVNALELDDSALYLCASSPDSLRVGGYTFGSGTRLTVV.

This chain uses TRBV18 with TRBJ1-1; possible D gene TRBD1, 6 bases. Trimming cost V 2 bases and J 3 bases, with 16 bases left between them. Germline lookup yields CDR1 KGHSH and CDR2 LQKENI. CDR3 size: 16 residues. The CDR3 is CASSPDVLGGHTEAFF. The CDR3 DNA is TGTGCCAGCTCACCAGACGTTCTGGGGGGGCACACTGAAGCTTTCTTT.

The V call is TRBV15, the J call TRBJ2-2; tentatively, D is TRBD1 (6 bases). CDR3 length equals 16 residues. V was trimmed by 0 bases and J by 6 bases, leaving 14 bases between them. Germline assignment: CDR1 LNHNV and CDR2 YYDKDF (reference sequence). CDR3 nucleotide sequence: TGTGCCACCAGCAGAGATAAGGGGGAAAAGGCCGGGGAGCTGTTTTTT. Translating it yields CATSRDKGEKAGELFF.